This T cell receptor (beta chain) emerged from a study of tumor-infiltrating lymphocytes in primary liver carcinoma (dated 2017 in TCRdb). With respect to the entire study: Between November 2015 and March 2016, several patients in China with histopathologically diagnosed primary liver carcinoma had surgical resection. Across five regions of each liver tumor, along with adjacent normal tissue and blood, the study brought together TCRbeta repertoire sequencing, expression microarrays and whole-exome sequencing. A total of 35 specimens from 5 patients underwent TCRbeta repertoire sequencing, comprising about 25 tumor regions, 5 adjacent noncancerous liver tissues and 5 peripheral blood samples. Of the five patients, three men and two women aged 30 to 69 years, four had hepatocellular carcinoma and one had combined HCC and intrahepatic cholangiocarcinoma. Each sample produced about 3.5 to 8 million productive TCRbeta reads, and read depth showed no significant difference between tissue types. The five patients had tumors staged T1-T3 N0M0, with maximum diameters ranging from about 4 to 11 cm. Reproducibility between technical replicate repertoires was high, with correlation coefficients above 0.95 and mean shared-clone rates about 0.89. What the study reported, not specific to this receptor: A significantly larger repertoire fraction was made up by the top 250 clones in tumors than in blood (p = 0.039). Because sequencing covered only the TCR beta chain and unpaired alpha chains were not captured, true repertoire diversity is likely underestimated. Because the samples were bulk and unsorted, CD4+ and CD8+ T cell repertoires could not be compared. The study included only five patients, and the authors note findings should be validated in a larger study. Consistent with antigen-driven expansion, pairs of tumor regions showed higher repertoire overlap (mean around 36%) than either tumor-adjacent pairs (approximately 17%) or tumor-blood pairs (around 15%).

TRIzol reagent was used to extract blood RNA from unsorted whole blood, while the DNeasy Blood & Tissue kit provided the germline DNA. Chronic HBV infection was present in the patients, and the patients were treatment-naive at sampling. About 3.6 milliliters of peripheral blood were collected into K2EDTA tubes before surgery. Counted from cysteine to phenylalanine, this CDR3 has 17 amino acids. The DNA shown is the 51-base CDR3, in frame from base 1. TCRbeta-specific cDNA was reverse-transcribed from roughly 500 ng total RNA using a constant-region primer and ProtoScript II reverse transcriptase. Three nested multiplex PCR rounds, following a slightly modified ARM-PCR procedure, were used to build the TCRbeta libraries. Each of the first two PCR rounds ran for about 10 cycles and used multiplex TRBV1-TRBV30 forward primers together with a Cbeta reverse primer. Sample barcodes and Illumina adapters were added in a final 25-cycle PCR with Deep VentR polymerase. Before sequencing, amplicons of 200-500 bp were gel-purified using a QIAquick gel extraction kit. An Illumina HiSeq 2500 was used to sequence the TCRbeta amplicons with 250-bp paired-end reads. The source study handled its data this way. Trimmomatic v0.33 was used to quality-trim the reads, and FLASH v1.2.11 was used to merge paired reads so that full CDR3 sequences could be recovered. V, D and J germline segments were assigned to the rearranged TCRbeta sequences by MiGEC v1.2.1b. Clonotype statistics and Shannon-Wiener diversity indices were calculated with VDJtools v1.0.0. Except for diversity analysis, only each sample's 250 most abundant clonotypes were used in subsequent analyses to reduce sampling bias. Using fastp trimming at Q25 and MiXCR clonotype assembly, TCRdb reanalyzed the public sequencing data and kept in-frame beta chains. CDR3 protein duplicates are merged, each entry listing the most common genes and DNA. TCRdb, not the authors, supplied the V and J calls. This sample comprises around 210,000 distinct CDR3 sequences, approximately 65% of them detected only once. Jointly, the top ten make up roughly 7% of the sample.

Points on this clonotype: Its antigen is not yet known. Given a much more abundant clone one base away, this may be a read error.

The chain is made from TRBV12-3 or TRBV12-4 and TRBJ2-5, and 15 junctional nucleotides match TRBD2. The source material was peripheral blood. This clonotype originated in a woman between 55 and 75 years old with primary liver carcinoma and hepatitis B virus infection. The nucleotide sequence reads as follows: TGTGACAGCAGCCCGGGACTAGCGGGAGGAGTGGGAGAGACCCAGTACTTC. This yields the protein CDSSPGLAGGVGETQYF.